The clone carrying this T cell receptor (beta chain) was seen ten or more times. What it binds is not known. This entry comes from a study of neurological immune-mediated disorders. Study-wide results and limits: There were no CDR3 amino acid sequences shared by expanded clones across subjects, a result suggesting private repertoires in all groups.

It was by 5'RACE with 10-nucleotide random UMIs that the cDNA was made. Each CDR3 protein is one row after TCRdb ran MiXCR on the 5' RACE reads. The sample holds about 29,000 distinct CDR3 sequences, roughly 12% seen once. As healthy controls, volunteers from a blood bank in Maryland, USA, were used. The source material was PBMCs. This receptor was taken from a man between 60 and 75 years old in good health.

The CDR3 DNA sequence: TGCGCCAGCAGCCACCGGGACCTAAAGGGGCAAGAGACCCAGTACTTC. Translating it yields CASSHRDLKGQETQYF. J is TRBJ2-5 and V is TRBV4-3; possibly TRBD1 or TRBD2 for D (5 bases each). There are 16 residues in the CDR3. V was clipped by 3 bases and J by 2 bases, with 16 bases between them. CDR1 is LGHNA, CDR2 YSLEER, per germline.